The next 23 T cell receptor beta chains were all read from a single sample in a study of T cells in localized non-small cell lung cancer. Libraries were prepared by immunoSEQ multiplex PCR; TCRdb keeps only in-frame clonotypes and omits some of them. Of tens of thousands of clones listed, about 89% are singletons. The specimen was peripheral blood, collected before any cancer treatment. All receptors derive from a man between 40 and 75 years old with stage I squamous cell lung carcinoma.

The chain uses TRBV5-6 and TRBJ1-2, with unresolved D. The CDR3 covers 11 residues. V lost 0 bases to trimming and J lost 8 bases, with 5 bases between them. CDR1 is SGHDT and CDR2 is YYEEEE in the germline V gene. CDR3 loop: CASSLVGGYTF. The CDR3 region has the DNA TGTGCCAGCAGCTTGGTGGGAGGCTACACCTTC.

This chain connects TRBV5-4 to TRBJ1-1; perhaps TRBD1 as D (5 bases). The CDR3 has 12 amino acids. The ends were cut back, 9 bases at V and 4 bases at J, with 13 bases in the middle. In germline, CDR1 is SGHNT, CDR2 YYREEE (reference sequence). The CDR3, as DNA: TGTGCCACCGGGACTTGGGGCACTGAAGCTTTCTTT. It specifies CATGTWGTEAFF.

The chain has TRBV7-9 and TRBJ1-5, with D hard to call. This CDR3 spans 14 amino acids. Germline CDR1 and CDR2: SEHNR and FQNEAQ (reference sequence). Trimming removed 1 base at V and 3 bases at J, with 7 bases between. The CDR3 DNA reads TGTGCCAGCAGCTTAGAACAGCACAATCAGCCCCAGCATTTT. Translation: CASSLEQHNQPQHF. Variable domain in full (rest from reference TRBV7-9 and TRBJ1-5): DTGVSQNPRHKITKRGQNVTFRCDPISEHNRLYWYRQTLGQGPEFLTYFQNEAQLEKSRLLSDRFSAERPKGSFSTLEIQRTEQGDSAMYLCASSLEQHNQPQHFGDGTRLSIL.

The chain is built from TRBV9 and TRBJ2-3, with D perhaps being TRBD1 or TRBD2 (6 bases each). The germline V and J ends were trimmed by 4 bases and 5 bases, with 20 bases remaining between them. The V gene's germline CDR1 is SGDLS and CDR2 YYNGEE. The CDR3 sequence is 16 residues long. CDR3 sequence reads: CASSPRQAAEGDTQYF. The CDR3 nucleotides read TGTGCCAGCAGCCCCAGACAGGCCGCGGAGGGAGATACGCAGTATTTT.

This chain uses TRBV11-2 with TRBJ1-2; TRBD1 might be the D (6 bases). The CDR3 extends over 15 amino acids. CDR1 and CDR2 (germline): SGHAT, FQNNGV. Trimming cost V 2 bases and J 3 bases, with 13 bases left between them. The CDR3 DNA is TGTGCCAGCAGCTTACAGGGCAGGGGATACTATGGCTACACCTTC. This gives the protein CASSLQGRGYYGYTF.

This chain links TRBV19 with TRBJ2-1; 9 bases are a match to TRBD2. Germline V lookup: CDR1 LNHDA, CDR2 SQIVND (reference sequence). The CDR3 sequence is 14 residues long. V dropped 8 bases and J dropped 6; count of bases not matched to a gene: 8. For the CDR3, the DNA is TGTGCCAGTGGACCGGGACTAGCCGCCAATGAGCAGTTCTTC. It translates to CASGPGLAANEQFF.

The DNA for the CDR3 is TGTGCCAGCAGCCCTTTAGCCAGCGGGGAACAGTATTTT. Encoded protein: CASSPLASGEQYF. This chain joins TRBV5-6 and TRBJ2-3; 7 bases are shared with TRBD2. The ends lost 4 bases at V and 12 bases at J; junction bases unmatched: 11. Per germline, CDR1 SGHDT and CDR2 YYEEEE. CDR3 length: 13 residues.

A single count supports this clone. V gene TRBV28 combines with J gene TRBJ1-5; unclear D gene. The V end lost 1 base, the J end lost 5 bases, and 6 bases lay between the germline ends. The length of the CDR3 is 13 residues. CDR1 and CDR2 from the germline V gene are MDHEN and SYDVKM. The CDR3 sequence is CASSLLQHQPQHF. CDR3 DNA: TGTGCCAGCAGTTTATTACAGCATCAGCCCCAGCATTTT.

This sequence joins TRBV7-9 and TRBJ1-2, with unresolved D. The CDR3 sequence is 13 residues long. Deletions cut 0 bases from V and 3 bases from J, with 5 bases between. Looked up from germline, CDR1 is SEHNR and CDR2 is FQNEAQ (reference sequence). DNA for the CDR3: TGTGCCAGCAGCTTAGCGGGCCACTATGGCTACACCTTC. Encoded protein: CASSLAGHYGYTF.

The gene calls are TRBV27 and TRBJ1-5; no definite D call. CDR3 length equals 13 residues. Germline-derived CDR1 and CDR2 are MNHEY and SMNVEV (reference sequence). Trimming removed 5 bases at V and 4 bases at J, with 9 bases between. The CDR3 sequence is CASSLSGNQPQHF. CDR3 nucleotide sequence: TGTGCCAGCAGTCTCTCTGGGAATCAGCCCCAGCATTTT.

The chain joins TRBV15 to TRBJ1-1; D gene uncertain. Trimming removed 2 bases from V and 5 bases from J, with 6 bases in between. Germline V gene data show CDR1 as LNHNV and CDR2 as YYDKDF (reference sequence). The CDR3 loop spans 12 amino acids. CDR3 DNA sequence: TGTGCCACCAGCAGACGTGGAACTGAAGCTTTCTTT. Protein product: CATSRRGTEAFF.

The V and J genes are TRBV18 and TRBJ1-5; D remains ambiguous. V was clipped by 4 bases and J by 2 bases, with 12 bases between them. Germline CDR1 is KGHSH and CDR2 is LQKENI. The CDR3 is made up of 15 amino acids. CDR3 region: CASSHNEQRNQPQHF. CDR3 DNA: TGTGCCAGCTCACACAACGAACAACGCAATCAGCCCCAGCATTTT.

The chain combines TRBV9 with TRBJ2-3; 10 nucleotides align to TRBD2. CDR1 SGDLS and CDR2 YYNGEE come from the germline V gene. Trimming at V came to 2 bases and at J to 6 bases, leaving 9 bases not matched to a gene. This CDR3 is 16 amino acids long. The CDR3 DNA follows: TGTGCCAGCAGCGTGATTGGGACTAGCGTCGCGGATACGCAGTATTTT. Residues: CASSVIGTSVADTQYF.

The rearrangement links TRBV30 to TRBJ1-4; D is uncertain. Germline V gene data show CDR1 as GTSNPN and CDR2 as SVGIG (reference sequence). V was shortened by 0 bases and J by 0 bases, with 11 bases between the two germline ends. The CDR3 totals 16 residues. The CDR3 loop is CAWSVRDPATNEKLFF. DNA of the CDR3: TGTGCCTGGAGTGTACGGGATCCAGCAACTAATGAAAAACTGTTTTTT.

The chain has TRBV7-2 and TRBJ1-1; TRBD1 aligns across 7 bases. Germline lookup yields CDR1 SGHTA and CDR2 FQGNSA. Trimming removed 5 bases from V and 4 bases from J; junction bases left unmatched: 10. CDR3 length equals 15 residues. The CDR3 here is CASSPQGGGGTEAFF. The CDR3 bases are TGTGCCAGCAGCCCCCAGGGGGGAGGGGGCACTGAAGCTTTCTTT.

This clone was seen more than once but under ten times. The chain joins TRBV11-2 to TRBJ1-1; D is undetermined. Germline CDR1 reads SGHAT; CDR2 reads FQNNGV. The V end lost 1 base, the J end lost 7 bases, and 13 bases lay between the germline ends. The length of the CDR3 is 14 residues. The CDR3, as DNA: TGTGCCAGCAGCTTAGTAGGGAAGAGGTATGAAGCTTTCTTT. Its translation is CASSLVGKRYEAFF.

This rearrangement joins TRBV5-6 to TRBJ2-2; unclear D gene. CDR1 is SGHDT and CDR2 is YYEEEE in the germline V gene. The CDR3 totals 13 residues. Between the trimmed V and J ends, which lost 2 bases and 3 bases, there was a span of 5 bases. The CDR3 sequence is CASSLIDTGELFF. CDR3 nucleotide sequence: TGTGCCAGCAGCTTAATTGACACCGGGGAGCTGTTTTTT.

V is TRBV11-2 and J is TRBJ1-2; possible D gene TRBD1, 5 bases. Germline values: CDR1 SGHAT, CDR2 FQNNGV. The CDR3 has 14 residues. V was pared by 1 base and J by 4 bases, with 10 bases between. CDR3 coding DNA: TGTGCCAGCAGCTTAGGAGGGACGATCTATGGCTACACCTTC. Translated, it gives CASSLGGTIYGYTF.

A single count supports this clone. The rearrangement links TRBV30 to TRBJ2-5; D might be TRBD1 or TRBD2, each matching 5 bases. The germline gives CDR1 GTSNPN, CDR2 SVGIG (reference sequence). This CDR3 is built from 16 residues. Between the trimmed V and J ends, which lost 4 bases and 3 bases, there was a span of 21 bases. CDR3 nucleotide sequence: TGTGCCTGGAACCTTTGGGGGTCAGTGGTCGAAGAGACCCAGTACTTC. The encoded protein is CAWNLWGSVVEETQYF.

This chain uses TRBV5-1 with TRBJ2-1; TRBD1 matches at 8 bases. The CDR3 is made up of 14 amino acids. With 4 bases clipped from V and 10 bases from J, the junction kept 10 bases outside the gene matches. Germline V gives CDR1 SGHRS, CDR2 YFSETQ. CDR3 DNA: TGCGCCAGCAGCACCGGGACAGGTTTAGGGGAGCAGTTCTTC. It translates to CASSTGTGLGEQFF.

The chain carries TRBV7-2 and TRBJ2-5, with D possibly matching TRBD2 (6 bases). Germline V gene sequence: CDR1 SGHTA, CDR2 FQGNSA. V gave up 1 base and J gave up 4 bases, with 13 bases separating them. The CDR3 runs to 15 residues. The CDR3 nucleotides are TGTGCCAGCAGCTTAGTGGGGGGAATCGGAGAGACCCAGTACTTC. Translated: CASSLVGGIGETQYF.

Here the CDR3 reads CASSQSGVSVTEAFF. In nucleotides, the CDR3 is TGTGCCAGCAGTCAGTCGGGGGTGTCGGTCACTGAAGCTTTCTTT. V gene TRBV28 combines with J gene TRBJ1-1, with D possibly being TRBD1 (5 bases). The CDR3 loop spans 15 amino acids. Germline V gene data show CDR1 as MDHEN and CDR2 as SYDVKM. V lost 5 bases, J lost 4 bases, and 17 bases lay in between.

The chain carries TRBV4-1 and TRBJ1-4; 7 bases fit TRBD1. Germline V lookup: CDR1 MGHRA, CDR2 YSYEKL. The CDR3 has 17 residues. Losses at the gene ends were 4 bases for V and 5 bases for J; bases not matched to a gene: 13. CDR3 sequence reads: CASSPQGPHRLNEKLFF. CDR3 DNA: TGCGCCAGCAGCCCACAGGGGCCCCATCGTCTAAATGAAAAACTGTTTTTT.